This T cell receptor (beta chain) derives from a study of shared clonotypes between healthy human individuals. In the authors' methods: ImmunoSEQ sequences covered only the junction and lacked quality scores; filtering therefore differed. The repertoire was sequenced with immunoSEQ multiplex PCR; TCRdb's copy has only in-frame clones and lacks some. V and J calls and clone size are given by that table; D and trimming were obtained from the DNA. The sample lists 2 million to 2.5 million clones, nearly 97% occurring once. Splitting of CD4+ cells produced CD45RA+ naive and CD45RA-negative memory subsets. Regarding the study as a whole: Sampling used blood alone; tissue repertoires probably differ. With few donors, the genetic and exposure-history diversity represented was limited.

On this clone itself: Its antigen remains unknown.

CDR3 length: 17 residues. Unmatched junction bases numbered 11, after V lost 3 bases and J lost 5 bases. Per the germline V gene, CDR1 is SGHRS and CDR2 is YFSETQ. The sample consisted of naive CD4+ T cells sorted from blood. The subset denotes: CD45RA+ positively selected. The chain has TRBV5-1 and TRBJ2-3; 11 nucleotides agree with TRBD2. The clonotype was recovered from a man between 18 and 29 years old in good health. CDR3 loop: CASSWGTSGTRGDTQYF. DNA for the CDR3: TGCGCCAGCAGCTGGGGGACTAGCGGTACCCGGGGAGATACGCAGTATTTT.